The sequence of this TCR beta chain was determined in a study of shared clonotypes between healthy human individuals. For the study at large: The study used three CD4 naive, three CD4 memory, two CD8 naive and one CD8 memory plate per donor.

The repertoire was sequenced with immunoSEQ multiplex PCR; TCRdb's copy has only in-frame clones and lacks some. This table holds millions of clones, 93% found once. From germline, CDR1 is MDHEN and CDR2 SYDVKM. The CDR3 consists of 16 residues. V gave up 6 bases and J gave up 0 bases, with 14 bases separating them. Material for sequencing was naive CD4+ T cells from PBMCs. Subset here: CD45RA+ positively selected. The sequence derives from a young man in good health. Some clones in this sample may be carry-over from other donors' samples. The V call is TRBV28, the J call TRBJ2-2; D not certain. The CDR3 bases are TGTGCCAGCAGCAATTTATGGTCCGCGAACACCGGGGAGCTGTTTTTT. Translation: CASSNLWSANTGELFF.